A selection of T cell receptor beta chains follows, all from one sample in a study of blood T cell repertoires in COVID-19. The data were produced by immunoSEQ multiplex PCR, yet TCRdb's version contains in-frame clones alone and is incomplete. Of around 500,000 clones listed, approximately 90% are singletons. Specimen: PBMCs or T cells enriched from blood (not recorded which). Receptors were obtained from a woman aged 60-75 years who had recovered from COVID-19. CDR3s include the opening cysteine and the closing phenylalanine or tryptophan. Fields, in order: D gene, clone size, J gene, V gene, CDR3 protein, CDR3 DNA. D genes are given only for firm matches. For some rows the clone size is stated as once, few or many, or as a class when expanded; others skip it.

D gene: NA
clone size: NA
J gene: TRBJ1-2
V gene: TRBV6-5
CDR3 protein: CASSTRQADYGYTF
CDR3 DNA: TGTGCCAGCAGTACACGACAGGCCGACTATGGCTACACCTTC

D gene: TRBD2
clone size: NA
J gene: TRBJ2-1
V gene: TRBV7-6
CDR3 protein: CASSFGGSRAQFF
CDR3 DNA: TGTGCCAGCAGCTTCGGGGGGTCTAGAGCGCAGTTCTTC

D gene: NA
clone size: few
J gene: TRBJ1-6
V gene: TRBV25-1
CDR3 protein: CASSPSKGGSSPLHF
CDR3 DNA: TGTGCCAGCAGTCCCTCGAAGGGCGGGAGTTCACCCCTCCACTTT

D gene: TRBD1
clone size: NA
J gene: TRBJ2-7
V gene: TRBV7-9
CDR3 protein: CASSIPQGTGNEQYF
CDR3 DNA: TGTGCCAGCAGCATACCCCAGGGGACAGGGAACGAGCAGTACTTC

D gene: NA
clone size: once
J gene: TRBJ1-6
V gene: TRBV6-6
CDR3 protein: CASSPRGVGSSPLHF
CDR3 DNA: TGTGCCAGCAGTCCCCGGGGGGTAGGTAGTTCACCCCTCCACTTT

D gene: NA
clone size: NA
J gene: TRBJ1-1
V gene: TRBV21-1
CDR3 protein: CASSAQGAGEAFF
CDR3 DNA: TGTGCCAGCAGCGCACAGGGGGCTGGTGAAGCTTTCTTT

D gene: TRBD2
clone size: NA
J gene: TRBJ2-5
V gene: TRBV5-4
CDR3 protein: CASSLLGLAEQETQYF
CDR3 DNA: TGTGCCAGCAGCTTACTGGGACTAGCTGAACAAGAGACCCAGTACTTC

D gene: NA
clone size: NA
J gene: TRBJ1-5
V gene: TRBV19
CDR3 protein: CASSIVPFNQPQHF
CDR3 DNA: TGTGCCAGTAGTATCGTCCCGTTCAATCAGCCCCAGCATTTT

D gene: NA
clone size: NA
J gene: TRBJ1-2
V gene: TRBV3-1/TRBV3-2
CDR3 protein: CASSQDYRVWGYTF
CDR3 DNA: TGTGCCAGCAGCCAAGATTACAGGGTGTGGGGCTACACCTTC

D gene: TRBD1
clone size: NA
J gene: TRBJ1-1
V gene: TRBV29-1
CDR3 protein: CSVRRQGDTEAFF
CDR3 DNA: TGCAGCGTTCGGAGACAGGGGGACACTGAAGCTTTCTTT

D gene: NA
clone size: NA
J gene: TRBJ1-2
V gene: TRBV9
CDR3 protein: CASNRDTNYGYTF
CDR3 DNA: TGTGCCAGCAACCGAGACACCAACTATGGCTACACCTTC

D gene: NA
clone size: NA
J gene: TRBJ1-2
V gene: TRBV18
CDR3 protein: CASSPSTGNRNYGYTF
CDR3 DNA: TGTGCCAGCTCACCTTCCACAGGGAATCGGAACTATGGCTACACCTTC

D gene: TRBD1
clone size: NA
J gene: TRBJ1-2
V gene: TRBV6-5
CDR3 protein: CASFRQGRHGYTF
CDR3 DNA: TGTGCCAGTTTTAGACAGGGTCGTCATGGCTACACCTTC

D gene: NA
clone size: NA
J gene: TRBJ1-4
V gene: TRBV18
CDR3 protein: CASSPRSSGNEKLFF
CDR3 DNA: TGTGCCAGCTCCCCCAGGAGCAGCGGAAATGAAAAACTGTTTTTT

D gene: NA
clone size: NA
J gene: TRBJ2-1
V gene: TRBV5-1
CDR3 protein: CASSWDISSYNEQFF
CDR3 DNA: TGCGCCAGCAGCTGGGACATTAGCTCCTACAATGAGCAGTTCTTC

D gene: TRBD2
clone size: NA
J gene: TRBJ2-1
V gene: TRBV10-3
CDR3 protein: CAISDPPGSGDYNEQFF
CDR3 DNA: TGTGCCATCAGTGATCCCCCTGGGAGCGGGGACTACAATGAGCAGTTCTTC

D gene: NA
clone size: NA
J gene: TRBJ1-5
V gene: TRBV11-2
CDR3 protein: CASSLVDRNQPQHF
CDR3 DNA: TGTGCCAGCAGCTTAGTCGACAGAAATCAGCCCCAGCATTTT

D gene: NA
clone size: NA
J gene: TRBJ1-5
V gene: TRBV6-5
CDR3 protein: CASSYSVDQPQHF
CDR3 DNA: TGTGCCAGCAGTTACAGCGTTGATCAGCCCCAGCATTTT

D gene: NA
clone size: NA
J gene: TRBJ1-1
V gene: TRBV27
CDR3 protein: CASRPRDGGRNTEAFF
CDR3 DNA: TGTGCCAGCAGGCCGCGGGACGGAGGGCGGAACACTGAAGCTTTCTTT

D gene: TRBD1
clone size: NA
J gene: TRBJ1-6
V gene: TRBV11-2
CDR3 protein: CASSSVGGGYSPLHF
CDR3 DNA: TGTGCCAGCAGCTCGGTAGGGGGCGGGTATTCACCCCTCCACTTT

D gene: TRBD1
clone size: NA
J gene: TRBJ2-5
V gene: TRBV2
CDR3 protein: CASSLQGAQGTQYF
CDR3 DNA: TGTGCCAGCAGCCTACAGGGGGCGCAAGGGACCCAGTACTTC

D gene: TRBD2
clone size: once
J gene: TRBJ2-1
V gene: TRBV5-1
CDR3 protein: CASSPWGLAGGLNNEQFF
CDR3 DNA: TGCGCCAGCAGCCCCTGGGGACTAGCGGGGGGCCTCAATAATGAGCAGTTCTTC

D gene: NA
clone size: NA
J gene: TRBJ1-4
V gene: TRBV30
CDR3 protein: CAWSPWTALGEKLFF
CDR3 DNA: TGTGCCTGGAGTCCTTGGACAGCCTTAGGTGAAAAACTGTTTTTT

D gene: NA
clone size: once
J gene: TRBJ2-7
V gene: TRBV14
CDR3 protein: CASSLLAWGVYEQYF
CDR3 DNA: TGTGCCAGCAGCCTCCTCGCATGGGGGGTTTACGAGCAGTACTTC

D gene: NA
clone size: NA
J gene: TRBJ1-3
V gene: TRBV19
CDR3 protein: CASRSVSGNTIYF
CDR3 DNA: TGTGCCAGTCGGAGTGTATCTGGAAACACCATATATTTT

D gene: TRBD1
clone size: NA
J gene: TRBJ1-6
V gene: TRBV2
CDR3 protein: CASSSRGLALHF
CDR3 DNA: TGTGCCAGCAGTTCCAGGGGGTTGGCCCTCCACTTT

D gene: NA
clone size: NA
J gene: TRBJ1-2
V gene: TRBV18
CDR3 protein: CASSPQPQSFGYGYTF
CDR3 DNA: TGTGCCAGCTCACCACAGCCGCAGAGTTTCGGGTATGGCTACACCTTC

D gene: NA
clone size: NA
J gene: TRBJ1-3
V gene: TRBV6-5
CDR3 protein: CASSYSGQSSGNTIYF
CDR3 DNA: TGTGCCAGCAGTTACTCGGGGCAGTCATCTGGAAACACCATATATTTT

D gene: TRBD1
clone size: NA
J gene: TRBJ2-2
V gene: TRBV19
CDR3 protein: CASRGTATGELFF
CDR3 DNA: TGTGCCAGTAGGGGGACAGCCACCGGGGAGCTGTTTTTT

D gene: NA
clone size: NA
J gene: TRBJ2-7
V gene: TRBV25-1
CDR3 protein: CASRGGRVTYEQYF
CDR3 DNA: TGTGCCAGCAGGGGGGGACGGGTTACCTACGAGCAGTACTTC

D gene: NA
clone size: once
J gene: TRBJ1-4
V gene: TRBV6-5
CDR3 protein: CASSTLGGNEKLFF
CDR3 DNA: TGTGCCAGCAGTACCCTAGGCGGGAATGAAAAACTGTTTTTT

D gene: NA
clone size: once
J gene: TRBJ2-1
V gene: TRBV25-1
CDR3 protein: CASSDPVEDEQFF
CDR3 DNA: TGTGCCAGCAGTGACCCGGTCGAGGATGAGCAGTTCTTC

D gene: TRBD2
clone size: NA
J gene: TRBJ2-5
V gene: TRBV5-1
CDR3 protein: CASSVTLAGGETQYF
CDR3 DNA: TGCGCCAGCAGCGTCACACTAGCGGGGGGGGAGACCCAGTACTTC

D gene: NA
clone size: many
J gene: TRBJ1-1
V gene: TRBV29-1
CDR3 protein: CSVELAGDNLNTEAFF
CDR3 DNA: TGCAGCGTTGAACTCGCAGGGGACAATTTGAACACTGAAGCTTTCTTT

D gene: NA
clone size: once
J gene: TRBJ2-4
V gene: TRBV5-6
CDR3 protein: CASSHKNIQYF
CDR3 DNA: TGTGCCAGCAGCCACAAAAACATTCAGTACTTC

D gene: TRBD2
clone size: NA
J gene: TRBJ2-3
V gene: TRBV3-1/TRBV3-2
CDR3 protein: CASSQAGTSGGTDTQYF
CDR3 DNA: TGTGCCAGCAGCCAAGCAGGGACTAGCGGGGGCACAGATACGCAGTATTTT

D gene: NA
clone size: NA
J gene: TRBJ1-5
V gene: TRBV21-1
CDR3 protein: CASSKGGGPGTNNYSNQPQHF
CDR3 DNA: TGTGCCAGCAGCAAAGGGGGGGGCCCCGGGACGAATAATTATAGCAATCAGCCCCAGCATTTT

D gene: NA
clone size: NA
J gene: TRBJ2-3
V gene: TRBV24-1
CDR3 protein: CATSVAGWTQYF
CDR3 DNA: TGTGCCACCAGTGTAGCAGGGTGGACGCAGTATTTT

D gene: NA
clone size: NA
J gene: TRBJ2-6
V gene: TRBV2
CDR3 protein: CASQQFSGANVLTF
CDR3 DNA: TGTGCCAGCCAACAGTTCTCTGGGGCCAACGTCCTGACTTTC

D gene: TRBD2
clone size: NA
J gene: TRBJ2-1
V gene: TRBV2
CDR3 protein: CASSDGGLAGLSSYNEQFF
CDR3 DNA: TGTGCCAGCAGTGATGGAGGACTAGCGGGGTTGAGCTCCTACAATGAGCAGTTCTTC

D gene: TRBD1
clone size: NA
J gene: TRBJ2-7
V gene: TRBV9
CDR3 protein: CASSVGGTGKTYEQYF
CDR3 DNA: TGTGCCAGCAGCGTAGGAGGGACAGGGAAAACCTACGAGCAGTACTTC

D gene: TRBD1
clone size: NA
J gene: TRBJ1-6
V gene: TRBV5-1
CDR3 protein: CASSPDRGTPLHF
CDR3 DNA: TGCGCCAGCAGCCCGGACAGGGGGACACCCCTCCACTTT

D gene: NA
clone size: NA
J gene: TRBJ1-2
V gene: TRBV19
CDR3 protein: CASSNGYGYTF
CDR3 DNA: TGTGCCAGTAGTAACGGCTATGGCTACACCTTC

D gene: TRBD2
clone size: few
J gene: TRBJ2-3
V gene: TRBV12-5
CDR3 protein: CASGLVLAAQTDTQYF
CDR3 DNA: TGTGCTAGTGGTTTGGTACTAGCGGCCCAAACAGATACGCAGTATTTT

D gene: NA
clone size: NA
J gene: TRBJ2-1
V gene: TRBV4-1
CDR3 protein: CASSPTRSGSSYNEQFF
CDR3 DNA: TGCGCCAGCAGCCCGACTAGGTCGGGGAGCTCCTACAATGAGCAGTTCTTC

D gene: NA
clone size: NA
J gene: TRBJ2-2
V gene: TRBV30
CDR3 protein: CAWVPRSGLLTGELFF
CDR3 DNA: TGTGCCTGGGTCCCCAGGAGCGGACTCCTCACCGGGGAGCTGTTTTTT